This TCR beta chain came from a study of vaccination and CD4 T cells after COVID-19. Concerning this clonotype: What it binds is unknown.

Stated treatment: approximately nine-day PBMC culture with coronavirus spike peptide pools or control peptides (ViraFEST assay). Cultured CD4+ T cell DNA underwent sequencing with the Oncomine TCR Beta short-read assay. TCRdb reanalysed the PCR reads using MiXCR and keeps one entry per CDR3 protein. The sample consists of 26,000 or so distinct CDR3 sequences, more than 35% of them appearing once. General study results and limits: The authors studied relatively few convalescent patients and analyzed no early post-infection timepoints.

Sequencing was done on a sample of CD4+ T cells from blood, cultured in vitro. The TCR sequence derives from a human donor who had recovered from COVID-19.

The CDR3, as DNA: TGCGCCAGCACGCATAGTGTGGGGGACTATGGCTACACCTTC. This translates into CASTHSVGDYGYTF. This chain joins TRBV4-3 and TRBJ1-2, with D maybe TRBD1 (5 bases). This CDR3 spans 14 amino acids. V was cut by 7 bases and J by 3 bases, with 15 bases left in between. The germline V gene encodes CDR1 LGHNA and CDR2 YSLEER.